This T cell receptor (beta chain) emerged from a study of regulatory T cells in long-lasting Graves disease. This clonotype was seen many times. As to time point: newly diagnosed GD, antithyroid drugs for less than 3 months. The TCR library was made from RNA that had been extracted from PBMCs in TRIzol. The CDR3 has 15 amino acids. V lost 1 base and J lost 10; bases outside the gene matches: 6. The germline V gene encodes CDR1 SGHTA and CDR2 FQGNSA. With iRepertoire HTBI primers and Arm-PCR of CDR3 regions, TCR beta libraries were built. In TCRdb, the multiplex PCR reads were re-called with MiXCR into one record per CDR3 protein. Found here are about 500,000 distinct CDR3 sequences, around 12% of them singletons; the top ten hold 8.9%. These data also featured in a second study, about T cells in Graves' hyperthyroidism and ophthalmopathy. As reported in that work: Stable hyperthyroidism: no ophthalmopathy progression over 18 months of follow-up. With the HTBI primer set, the TCR CDR3 went through a first round of RT-PCR.

The source material was peripheral blood mononuclear cells (PBMCs), sampled at new diagnosis, from a patient treated with antithyroid drugs. The chain combines TRBV7-2 with TRBJ1-6, with TRBD1 matching 8 bases. This TCR derives from a woman in her 30s with Graves disease. The CDR3 bases are TGTGCCAGCAGCTTAGGCCAGGGGGCCGAGTCACCCCTCCACTTT. Protein: CASSLGQGAESPLHF.